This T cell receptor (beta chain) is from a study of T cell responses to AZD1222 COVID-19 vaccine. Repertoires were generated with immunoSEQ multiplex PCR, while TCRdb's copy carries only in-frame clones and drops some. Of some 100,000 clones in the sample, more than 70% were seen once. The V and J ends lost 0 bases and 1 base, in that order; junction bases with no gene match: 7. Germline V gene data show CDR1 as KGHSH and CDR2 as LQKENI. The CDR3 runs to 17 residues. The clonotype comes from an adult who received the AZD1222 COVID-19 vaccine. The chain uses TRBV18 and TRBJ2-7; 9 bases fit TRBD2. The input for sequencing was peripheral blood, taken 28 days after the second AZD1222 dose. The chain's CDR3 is CASSPPGLARESYEQYF. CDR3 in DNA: TGTGCCAGCTCACCACCAGGACTAGCGAGGGAATCCTACGAGCAGTACTTC.